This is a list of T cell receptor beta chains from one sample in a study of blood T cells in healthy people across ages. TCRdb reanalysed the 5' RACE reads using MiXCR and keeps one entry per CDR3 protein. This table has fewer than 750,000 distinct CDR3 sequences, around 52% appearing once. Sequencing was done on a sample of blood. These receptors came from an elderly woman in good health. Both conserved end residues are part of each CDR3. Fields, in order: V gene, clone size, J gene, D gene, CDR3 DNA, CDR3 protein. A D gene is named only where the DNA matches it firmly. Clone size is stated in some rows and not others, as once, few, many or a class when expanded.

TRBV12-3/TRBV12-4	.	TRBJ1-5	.	TGTGCCAGCAGTTTGAGGCAGGGAGGGGGGCAGCCCCAGCATTTT	CASSLRQGGGQPQHF
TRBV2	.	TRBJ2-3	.	TGTACCAGCAGCCGTGGACCTACCGGAACAGATACGCAGTATTTT	CTSSRGPTGTDTQYF
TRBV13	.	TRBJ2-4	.	TGTGCCAGCAGCAGTAGCGGAGATGGGACTCAGTACTTC	CASSSSGDGTQYF
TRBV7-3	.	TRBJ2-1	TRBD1	TGTGCCAGCAGAGGGGACAGGGGCCATGAGCAGTTCTTC	CASRGDRGHEQFF
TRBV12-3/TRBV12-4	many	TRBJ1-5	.	TGTGCCAGCAGTTTACAGGGGACGGCCTCTAATCTGCATTTT	CASSLQGTASNLHF
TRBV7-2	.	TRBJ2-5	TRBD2	TGTGCCAGCGCTCCCAGCGGGGTTGAGACCCAGTACTTC	CASAPSGVETQYF
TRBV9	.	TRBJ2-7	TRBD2	TGTGCCAGCAGCCGAACTAGCGGAAACTTTCGCTCCTACGAGCAGTACTTC	CASSRTSGNFRSYEQYF
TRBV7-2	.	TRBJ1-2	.	TGTGCCAGCAGCCCAAGGCAGGGGAATGGCTACACCTTC	CASSPRQGNGYTF
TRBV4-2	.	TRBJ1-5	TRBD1	TGTGCCAGCAGCCGTTCCGGACAGGTCAGTCAGCCCCAGCATTTT	CASSRSGQVSQPQHF
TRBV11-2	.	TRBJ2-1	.	TGTGCCAGCAGCTTTAGGCGGGATGAGCAGTTCTTC	CASSFRRDEQFF
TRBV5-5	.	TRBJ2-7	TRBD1	TGTGCCAGCAGCTTAGCTCAGGGGGCAGCCTATTACGAGCAGTACTTC	CASSLAQGAAYYEQYF
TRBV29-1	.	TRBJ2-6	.	TGCAGCGTAGAACAGGGCTCTGGGGCCAACGTCCTGACTTTC	CSVEQGSGANVLTF
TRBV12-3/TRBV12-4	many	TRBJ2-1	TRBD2	TGTGCCAGCAGTGTCCCCGGGACTAGCGGACGGAGTGAGCAGTTCTTC	CASSVPGTSGRSEQFF
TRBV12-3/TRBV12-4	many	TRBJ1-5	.	TGTGCCAGCACGTATAGCAATCAGCCCCAGCATTTT	CASTYSNQPQHF
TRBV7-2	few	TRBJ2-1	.	TGTGCCAGCAGCTCTTACCTCGAAGGGTTCTTC	CASSSYLEGFF
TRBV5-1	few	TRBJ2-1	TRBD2	TGCGCCAGCAGCTTGGGACTAGCGGACGACAATGAGCAGTTCTTC	CASSLGLADDNEQFF
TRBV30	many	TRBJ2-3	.	TGTGCCTGGAATACAGGCCCAACGCAGTATTTT	CAWNTGPTQYF
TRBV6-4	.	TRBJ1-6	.	TGTGCCAGCAGCCCCGAACACATGAATTCACCCCTCCACTTT	CASSPEHMNSPLHF
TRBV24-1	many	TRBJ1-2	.	TGTGCCACCAGTTCGACCGAGTATGGCTACACCTTC	CATSSTEYGYTF
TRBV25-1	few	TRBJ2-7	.	TGTGCCAGCAGTGAATCCAGGGGCAATGAGCAGTACTTC	CASSESRGNEQYF
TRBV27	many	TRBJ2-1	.	TGTGCCAGCAGTCTTGAGGGTCTATACGGGGGTGAGCAGTTCTTC	CASSLEGLYGGEQFF
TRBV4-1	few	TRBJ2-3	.	TGCGCCAGCAGCCTTACGGCGGTGAAGACAGATACGCAGTATTTT	CASSLTAVKTDTQYF
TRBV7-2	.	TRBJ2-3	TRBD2	TGTGCCAGCAGCTTAGGGGGTGGACTAGCAGCTACGCAGTATTTT	CASSLGGGLAATQYF
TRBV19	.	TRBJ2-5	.	TGTGCCAGTAGCGGCGACACTTGGGGGACCCAGTACTTC	CASSGDTWGTQYF
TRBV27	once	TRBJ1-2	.	TGTGCCAGCAGTTTTAGCAGCTCCTCTAGGAATGGCTACACCTTC	CASSFSSSSRNGYTF
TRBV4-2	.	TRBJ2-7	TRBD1	TGTGCCAGCAGTTTGAGTACGGGGACAGGGGGGTTCGACGAGCAGTACTTC	CASSLSTGTGGFDEQYF
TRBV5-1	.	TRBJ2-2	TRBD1	TGCGCCAGCAGCAGGACAGGGGGTGACGCCGGGGAGCTGTTTTTT	CASSRTGGDAGELFF
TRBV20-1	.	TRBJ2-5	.	TGCAGTGCTAGAGATTGGACACCTCAAGAGACCCAGTACTTC	CSARDWTPQETQYF
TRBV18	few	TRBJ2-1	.	TGTGCCAGCTCACCACTCAGGGGCCCCGTGGAGCAGTTCTTC	CASSPLRGPVEQFF
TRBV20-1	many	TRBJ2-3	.	TGCAGTGCTGGGAGAGGCGGGGCAAGCACAGATACGCAGTATTTT	CSAGRGGASTDTQYF
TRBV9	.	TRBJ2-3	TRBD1	TGTGCCAGCAGCGTAGACCTTGGGGACAGGGGCTCTAGCACAGATACGCAGTATTTT	CASSVDLGDRGSSTDTQYF
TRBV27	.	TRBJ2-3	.	TGTGCCAGCAGGGTGGGGACTAGCACAGATACGCAGTATTTT	CASRVGTSTDTQYF
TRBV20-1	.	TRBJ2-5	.	TGCAGTGCTGCCGCTTGGGGGATCGATGAGCAGTACTTC	CSAAAWGIDEQYF
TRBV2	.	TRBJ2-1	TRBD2	TGTGTCAGCAGACAAAGGCTAGCGGGAGAGTCCTACAATGAGCAGTTCTTC	CVSRQRLAGESYNEQFF
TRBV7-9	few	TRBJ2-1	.	TGTGCCAGCAGCTTACCGACAGGAAACAATGAGCAGTTCTTC	CASSLPTGNNEQFF
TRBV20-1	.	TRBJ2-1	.	TGCAGTGCCCCGGGTCAGGGGAGAGAGACCCAGTTCTTC	CSAPGQGRETQFF
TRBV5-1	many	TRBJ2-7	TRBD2	TGCGCCAGCCGATACCTGGTCGGGGGGTCCTACGAGCAGTACTTC	CASRYLVGGSYEQYF
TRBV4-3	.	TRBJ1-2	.	TGCGCCAGCAGCCAAGATACAGGGAAGGCTGGCTACACCTTC	CASSQDTGKAGYTF
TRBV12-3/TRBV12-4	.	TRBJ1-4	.	TGTGCCAGCAGGAGGGACCCGGTCGAAAAACTGTTTTTT	CASRRDPVEKLFF
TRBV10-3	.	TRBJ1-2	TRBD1	TGTGCCATCAGTGAGTCCCGACAGGGACTTGGCTACACCTTC	CAISESRQGLGYTF
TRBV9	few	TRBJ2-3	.	TGTGCCAGCAGCGTAGCCCTAGGGATAGGAACAGATACGCAGTATTTT	CASSVALGIGTDTQYF
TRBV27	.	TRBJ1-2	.	TGTGCCAGCAGTTTAGGGGGGGGCGCACTCTACACCTTC	CASSLGGGALYTF
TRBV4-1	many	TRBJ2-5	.	TGCGCCAGCAGCCCGAGGACTATCTGGGAGACCCAGTACTTC	CASSPRTIWETQYF
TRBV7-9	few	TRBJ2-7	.	TGTGCCAGCAGCTTATATGAATCATCCTACGAGCAGTACTTC	CASSLYESSYEQYF
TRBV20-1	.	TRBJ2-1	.	TGCAGTGCTCCAGGGGTGGGACCCACTGAGCAGTTCTTC	CSAPGVGPTEQFF
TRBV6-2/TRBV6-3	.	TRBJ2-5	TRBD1	TGTGCCGGCAGGACCCCGGACAGGGTAATGCGACTGTACTTC	CAGRTPDRVMRLYF
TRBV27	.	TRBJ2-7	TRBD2	TGTGCCAGCACTCCGAGCGGGACTAGCGGGGTAACCGAGCAGTACTTC	CASTPSGTSGVTEQYF
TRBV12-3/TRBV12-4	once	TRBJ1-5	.	TGTGCCAGCAGTACCGAGGGTCTACAGCCCCAGCATTTT	CASSTEGLQPQHF
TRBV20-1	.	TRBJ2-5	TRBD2	TGCAGTGCTACCCGGACTAGCGGGGGGTACCAAGAGACCCAGTACTTC	CSATRTSGGYQETQYF
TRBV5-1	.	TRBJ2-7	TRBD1	TGCGCCAGCAGCTACGAGACAGGGGCCTACAGTGAGCAGTACTTC	CASSYETGAYSEQYF
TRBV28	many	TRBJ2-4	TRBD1	TGTGCCAGCAGCTCCCAGGCGACAGGGCTAGCCAAAAACATTCAGTACTTC	CASSSQATGLAKNIQYF
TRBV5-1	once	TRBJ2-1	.	TGCGCCAGCAGCTTGGGTCCTGAATCCAGTAAGCAGTTCTTC	CASSLGPESSKQFF
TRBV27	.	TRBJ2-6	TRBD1	TGTGCCAGCAGTCAGTCGACAGGGTCTGGGGCCAACGTCCTGACTTTC	CASSQSTGSGANVLTF
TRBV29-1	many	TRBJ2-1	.	TGCAGCGTTGCCCCGCAGGCGTGGTACAATGAGCAGTTCTTC	CSVAPQAWYNEQFF